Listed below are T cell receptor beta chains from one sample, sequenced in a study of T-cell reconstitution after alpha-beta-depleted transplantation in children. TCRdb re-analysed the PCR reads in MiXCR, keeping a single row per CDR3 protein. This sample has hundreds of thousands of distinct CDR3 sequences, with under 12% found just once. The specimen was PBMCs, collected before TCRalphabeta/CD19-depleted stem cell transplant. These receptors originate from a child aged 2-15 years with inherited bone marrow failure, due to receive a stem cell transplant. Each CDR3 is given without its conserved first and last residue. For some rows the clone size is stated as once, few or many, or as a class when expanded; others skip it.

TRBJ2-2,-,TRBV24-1,ATRESTGELF
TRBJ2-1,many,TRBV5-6,ASSFDAYNEQF
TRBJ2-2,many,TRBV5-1,ASSLDRPNTGELF
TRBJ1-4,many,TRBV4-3,ASSQDNRDNEKLF
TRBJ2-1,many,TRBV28,ASSLGQGVHGQF
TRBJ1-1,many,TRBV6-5,ASSLTTGVNTEAF
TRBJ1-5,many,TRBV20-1,SAVGSNQPQH
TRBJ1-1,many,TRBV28,ASSSYPRQGARTEAF
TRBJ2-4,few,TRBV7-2,ASSPSGNIQY
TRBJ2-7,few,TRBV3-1,ASMASGVYEQY
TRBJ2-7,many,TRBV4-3,ASSQDPSSGRVDEQY
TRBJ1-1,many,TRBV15,ATSSPLRAGDTEAF
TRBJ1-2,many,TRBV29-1,SVAGEVYGYT
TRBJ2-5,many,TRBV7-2,ASSASGLVETQY
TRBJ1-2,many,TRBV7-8,ASSLGPRDGYT
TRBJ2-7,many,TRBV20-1,SARDSGSGSYEQY
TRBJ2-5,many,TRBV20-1,SARASGVQETQY
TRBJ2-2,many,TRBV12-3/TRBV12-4,ASSLNGGTGELF
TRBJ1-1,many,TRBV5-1,ASSLGWGNTEAF
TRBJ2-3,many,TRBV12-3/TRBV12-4,ASSWMLATDTQY
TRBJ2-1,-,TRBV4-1,ASSQGVLGTRDEQF
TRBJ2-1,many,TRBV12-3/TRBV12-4,ASSFGHLGEQF
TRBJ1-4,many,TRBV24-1,ATSDPRAGDEKLF
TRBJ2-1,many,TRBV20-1,SARDGDRVHNEQF
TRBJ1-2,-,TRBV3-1,ASSQDRDYGYT
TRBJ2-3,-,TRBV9,ASNPGPRGMGDTQY
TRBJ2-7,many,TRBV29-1,SVEGPAYEQY
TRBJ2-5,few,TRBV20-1,SASSGQLLETQY
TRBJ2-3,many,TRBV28,ASSLQGSTDTQY
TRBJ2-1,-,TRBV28,ASTPDFGEQF
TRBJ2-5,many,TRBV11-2,ASSLAVQETQY
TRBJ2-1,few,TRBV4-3,ASSQSAGLAGRNEQF
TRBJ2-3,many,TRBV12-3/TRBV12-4,ASSSRQGRTDTQY
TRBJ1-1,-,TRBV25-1,ASSEFTGGEAF
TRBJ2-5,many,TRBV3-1,ASRQQGAETQY
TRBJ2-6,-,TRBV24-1,ATQDSRTFPFSGANVLT
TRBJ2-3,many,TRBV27,ASAWDRSPDTQY
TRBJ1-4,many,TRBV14,ASSQAGTLF
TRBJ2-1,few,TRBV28,ASSLNGEQF
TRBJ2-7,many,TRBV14,ASSQDRAQGYEQY
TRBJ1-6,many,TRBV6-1,ASTGQGDFNSPLH
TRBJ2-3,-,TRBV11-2,ASSLWYGGGTDTQY
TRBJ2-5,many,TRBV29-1,SAPGPTGETQY
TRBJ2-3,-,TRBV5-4,ASSYGLYSSTDTQY
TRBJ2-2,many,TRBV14,ASSKDWNTGELF
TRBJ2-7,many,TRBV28,ASRVLGRGYEQY
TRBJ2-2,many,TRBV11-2,ASSLVVRGELF
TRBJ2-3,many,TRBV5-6,ASSPPGLAVGGEGDTQY
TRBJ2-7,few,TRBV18,ASSHRAEQY
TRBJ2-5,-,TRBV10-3,AISEWDRLQETQY
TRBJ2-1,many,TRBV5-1,ASSLNFGSHEQF
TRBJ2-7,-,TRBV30,AWSGGGLYEQS
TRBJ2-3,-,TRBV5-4,ASSFRGRAGDTQY
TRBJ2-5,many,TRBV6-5,ASSTWTSQETQY